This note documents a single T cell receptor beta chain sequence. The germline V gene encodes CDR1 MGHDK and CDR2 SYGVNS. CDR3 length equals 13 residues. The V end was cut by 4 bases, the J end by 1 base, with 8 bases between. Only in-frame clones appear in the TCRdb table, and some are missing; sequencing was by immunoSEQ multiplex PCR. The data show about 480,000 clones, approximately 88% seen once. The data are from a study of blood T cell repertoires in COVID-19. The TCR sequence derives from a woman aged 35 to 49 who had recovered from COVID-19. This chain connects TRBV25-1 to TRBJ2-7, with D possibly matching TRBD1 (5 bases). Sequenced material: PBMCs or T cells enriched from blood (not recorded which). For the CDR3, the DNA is TGTGCCAGCAGTGTGACAGATTCCTACGAGCAGTACTTC. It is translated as CASSVTDSYEQYF.